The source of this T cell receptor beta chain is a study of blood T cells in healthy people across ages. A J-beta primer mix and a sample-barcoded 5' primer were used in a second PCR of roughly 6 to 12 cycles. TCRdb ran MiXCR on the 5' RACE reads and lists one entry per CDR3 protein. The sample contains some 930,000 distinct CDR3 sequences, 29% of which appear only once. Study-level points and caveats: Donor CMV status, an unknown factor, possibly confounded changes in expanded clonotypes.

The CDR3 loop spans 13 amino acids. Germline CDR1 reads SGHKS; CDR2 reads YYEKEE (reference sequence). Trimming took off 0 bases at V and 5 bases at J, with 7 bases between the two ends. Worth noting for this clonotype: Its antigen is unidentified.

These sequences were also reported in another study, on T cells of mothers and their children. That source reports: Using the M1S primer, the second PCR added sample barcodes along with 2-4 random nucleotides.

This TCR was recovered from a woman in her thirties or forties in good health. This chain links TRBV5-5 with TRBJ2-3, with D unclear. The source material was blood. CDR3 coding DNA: TGTGCCAGCAGCTTGGACCCACAAGATACGCAGTATTTT. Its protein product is CASSLDPQDTQYF. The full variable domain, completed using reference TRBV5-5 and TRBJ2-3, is DAGVTQSPTHLIKTRGQQVTLRCSPISGHKSVSWYQQVLGQGPQFIFQYYEKEERGRGNFPDRFSARQFPNYSSELNVNALLLGDSALYLCASSLDPQDTQYFGPGTRLTVL.